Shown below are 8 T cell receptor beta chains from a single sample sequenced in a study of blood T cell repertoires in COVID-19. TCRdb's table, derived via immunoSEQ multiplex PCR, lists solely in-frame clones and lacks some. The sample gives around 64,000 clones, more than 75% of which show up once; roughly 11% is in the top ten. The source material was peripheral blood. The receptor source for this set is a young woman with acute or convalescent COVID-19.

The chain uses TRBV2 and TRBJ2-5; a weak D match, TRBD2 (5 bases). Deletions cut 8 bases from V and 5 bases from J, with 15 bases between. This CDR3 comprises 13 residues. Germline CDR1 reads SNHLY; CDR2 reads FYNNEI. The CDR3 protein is CASGSEVGETQYF. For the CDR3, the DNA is TGTGCCAGCGGGAGCGAGGTCGGGGAGACCCAGTACTTC.

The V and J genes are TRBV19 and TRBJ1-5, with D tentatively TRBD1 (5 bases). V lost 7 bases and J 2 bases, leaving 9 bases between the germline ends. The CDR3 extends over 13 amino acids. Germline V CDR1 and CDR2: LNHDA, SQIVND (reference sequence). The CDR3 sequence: CASNPGGNQPQHF. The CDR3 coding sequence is TGTGCCAGTAACCCGGGGGGCAATCAGCCCCAGCATTTT.

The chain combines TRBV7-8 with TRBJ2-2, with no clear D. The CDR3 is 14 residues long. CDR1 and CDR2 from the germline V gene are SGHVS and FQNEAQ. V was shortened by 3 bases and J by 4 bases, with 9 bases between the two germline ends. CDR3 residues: CASSFVVLTGELFF. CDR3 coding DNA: TGTGCCAGCAGCTTTGTCGTACTCACCGGGGAGCTGTTTTTT.

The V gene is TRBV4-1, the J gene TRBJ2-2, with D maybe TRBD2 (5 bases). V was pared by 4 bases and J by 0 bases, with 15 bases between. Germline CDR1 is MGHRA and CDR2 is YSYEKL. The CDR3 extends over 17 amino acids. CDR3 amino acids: CASSLGVGIANTGELFF. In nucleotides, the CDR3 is TGCGCCAGCAGCCTCGGGGTCGGTATCGCGAACACCGGGGAGCTGTTTTTT.

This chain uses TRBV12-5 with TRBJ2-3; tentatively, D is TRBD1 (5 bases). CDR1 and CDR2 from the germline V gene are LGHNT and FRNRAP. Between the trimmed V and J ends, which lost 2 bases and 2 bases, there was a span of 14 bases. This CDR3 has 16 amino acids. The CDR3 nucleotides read TGTGCTAGTGGTTTGTCTGGGGCAGGGTACACAGATACGCAGTATTTT. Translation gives CASGLSGAGYTDTQYF.

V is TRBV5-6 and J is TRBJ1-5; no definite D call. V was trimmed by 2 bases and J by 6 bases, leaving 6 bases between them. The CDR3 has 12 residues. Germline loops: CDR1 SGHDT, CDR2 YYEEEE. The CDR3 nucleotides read TGTGCCAGCAGCTTACTAGGTCAGCCCCAGCATTTT. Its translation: CASSLLGQPQHF.

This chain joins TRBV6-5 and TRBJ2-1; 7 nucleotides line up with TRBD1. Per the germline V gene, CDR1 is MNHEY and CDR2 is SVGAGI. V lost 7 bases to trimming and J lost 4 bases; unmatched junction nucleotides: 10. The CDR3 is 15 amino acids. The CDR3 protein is CASKPSDRSYNEQFF. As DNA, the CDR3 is TGTGCCAGCAAACCCTCGGACAGGAGTTACAATGAGCAGTTCTTC.

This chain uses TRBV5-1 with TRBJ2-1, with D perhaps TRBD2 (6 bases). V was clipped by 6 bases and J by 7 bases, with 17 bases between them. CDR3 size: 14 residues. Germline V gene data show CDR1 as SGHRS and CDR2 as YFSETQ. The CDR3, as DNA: TGCGCCAGCACCTCAACCGGGAGCTTGAATGAGCAGTTCTTC. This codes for CASTSTGSLNEQFF.